This TCR beta chain is drawn from a study of a mutant IDH1 vaccine in newly diagnosed glioma. Turning to the study itself: Earlier care involved radiotherapy, temozolomide, or both, and the majority received both. The study's findings and limits: Most patients, around 93%, showed vaccine-induced immune responses.

The sample's time point: week 5, during vaccination. One vaccine dose held 300 ug of mutant IDH1 20-mer peptide and came with topical imiquimod. About this clone: Its antigen is not known.

Profiling relied on immunoSEQ multiplex PCR, and the TCRdb table lists in-frame clones only, not all of them. In the table there are under 30,000 clones, about 76% of which are singletons. CDR1 is SGHVS, CDR2 FNYEAQ, per germline. The ends lost 5 bases at V and 1 base at J; junction bases unmatched: 5. The CDR3 runs 16 residues. J is TRBJ2-2 and V is TRBV7-6; 9 bases agree with TRBD2. The receptor's source is a man in his forties with glioma. The starting material was PBMCs, obtained from a glioma patient whose treatment included an IDH1 peptide vaccine. The DNA of the CDR3 is TGTGCCAGCAGCCGGTTAGCGGGAGTGAACACCGGGGAGCTGTTTTTT. Translated: CASSRLAGVNTGELFF.